The sequence of this TCR beta chain was determined in a study of T cells after yellow fever vaccination. Study-wide results and caveats: Clonotypes appearing in both CD4 and CD8 compartments existed, and their share was small. Within FACS-sorted repertoires, abundant clonotypes contaminating from the bulk population could be present. Although the secondary response was weaker, it peaked faster, at day 5 versus 15.

The CDR3 runs 16 residues. The germline gives CDR1 SGHDT, CDR2 YYEEEE. Trimming removed 4 bases from V and 6 bases from J, with 17 bases in between. A 5'RACE template-switching step, the method used to make TCR cDNA, added a universal primer site and UMIs. TCRdb independently ran MiXCR on the 5' RACE reads; one entry per CDR3 protein. This sample has 300,000 to 450,000 distinct CDR3 sequences, with roughly 8.4% found just once. This clonotype has only a few counts. Its specificity is not known. Sequenced material: PBMCs, taken 35 to 50 days after the first yellow fever vaccination. V is TRBV5-6 and J is TRBJ2-6; D may be TRBD2 (6 bases). This clonotype was sampled from a man aged 18 to 30 who received the YFV17D yellow fever vaccine. CDR3 region: CASSPRRDLSANVLTF. CDR3 bases: TGTGCCAGCAGCCCGCGGCGGGATCTGTCGGCCAACGTCCTGACTTTC.